This is a list of T cell receptor beta chains from one sample in a study of blood T cell repertoires in COVID-19. TCRdb's copy holds only in-frame clones and misses some; the assay was immunoSEQ multiplex PCR. The sample shows 150,000 to 200,000 clones, 75% to 95% of them seen only once. The material sequenced was peripheral blood. These TCRs come from a man in his forties or fifties with acute or convalescent COVID-19. The CDR3 runs from the conserved cysteine through the conserved F or W. The order of the fields is V gene, J gene, clone size, D gene, CDR3 DNA, CDR3 protein. The D gene is left open where the match is weak. Clone size is not always given. Where it is, it says once, few, many or a class for expanded clones.

TRBV2	TRBJ2-7	-	TRBD1	TGTGCCAGCACCCCGACAGGGGCCGAGCAGTACTTC	CASTPTGAEQYF
TRBV5-5	TRBJ1-4	-	-	TGTGCCAGCAGCTTGGCTCCGGGTGAAAAACTGTTTTTT	CASSLAPGEKLFF
TRBV10-2	TRBJ1-2	-	TRBD1	TGCGCCAGCAGTGAGTCTCTCGACAGGGCGTGGTTCTATGGCTACACCTTC	CASSESLDRAWFYGYTF
TRBV28	TRBJ2-7	-	-	TGTGCCAGCAGTTTAGTGCAGGGCGAGCAGTACTTC	CASSLVQGEQYF
TRBV11-2	TRBJ1-1	few	TRBD1	TGTGCCAGCAGCTTCACACAGGGGGCGCTGGGCACTGAAGCTTTCTTT	CASSFTQGALGTEAFF
TRBV6-6	TRBJ1-6	-	TRBD1	TGTGCCAGCAAATTGACAGGGGGTAATTCACCCCTCCACTTT	CASKLTGGNSPLHF
TRBV2	TRBJ2-7	-	-	TGTGCCAGCAGTGAAAACGGGTCAGGGCGGGAGCAGTACTTC	CASSENGSGREQYF
TRBV18	TRBJ2-7	-	TRBD2	TGTGCCAGCTCGCCCGGGACTAGCGGGACCTACGAGCAGTACTTC	CASSPGTSGTYEQYF
TRBV6-1	TRBJ2-3	-	TRBD1	TGTGCCAGCAGTGACCACCGGACAGGGTGCAGGTATTTT	CASSDHRTGCRYF
TRBV6-8	TRBJ1-2	-	-	TGTGCCAGCAGAACTTACGTCGGGGGGCCGAATTATAACTATGGCTACACCTTC	CASRTYVGGPNYNYGYTF
TRBV5-1	TRBJ2-4	-	-	TGCGCCAGCAGCTTGGCACTTGGGCAGGCTAAAAACATTCAGTACTTC	CASSLALGQAKNIQYF
TRBV28	TRBJ1-2	-	-	TGTGCCAGTCGCGCCTTAATCTTACAGGGAACTTGGGACTATGGCTACACCTTC	CASRALILQGTWDYGYTF
TRBV4-2	TRBJ1-2	few	-	TGTGCCAGCAGCCAGGGAGCGAGGACAGCTAACTATGGCTACACCTTC	CASSQGARTANYGYTF
TRBV27	TRBJ2-7	once	TRBD2	TGTGCCAGCAGTTTACGGGAGGTCGGATCCCGCCCTAGCGCTTCCTACGAGCAGTACTTC	CASSLREVGSRPSASYEQYF
TRBV18	TRBJ2-1	-	TRBD2	TGTGCCAGCTCACCATCGGGACTAGCGGGAGATGAGCAGTTCTTC	CASSPSGLAGDEQFF
TRBV27	TRBJ2-7	-	TRBD2	TGTGCCAGCAGTATGGGACTAGCGGGAGTCCGCGAGCAGTACTTC	CASSMGLAGVREQYF
TRBV18	TRBJ1-1	-	-	TGTGCCAGCTCACCAGTGAGTAGTACTGAAGCTTTCTTT	CASSPVSSTEAFF
TRBV30	TRBJ2-7	-	-	TGTGCCTGGAGTGGACAGGAGCCCTACGAGCAGTACTTC	CAWSGQEPYEQYF
TRBV6-5	TRBJ2-5	-	-	TGTGCCAGCAGGGCGACAGGCCATACGGAGACCCAGTACTTC	CASRATGHTETQYF
TRBV9	TRBJ1-2	once	-	TGTGCCAGCAGCGCGCATGGGGAGTATGGCTACACCTTC	CASSAHGEYGYTF
TRBV7-2	TRBJ1-4	-	TRBD1	TGTGCCAGCAGCTTAGCACCCGGGACAGGGGGCCGCGAAAAACTGTTTTTT	CASSLAPGTGGREKLFF
TRBV3-1/TRBV3-2	TRBJ1-4	-	-	TGTGCCAGCAGCTTGACAGGTTCAACTAATGAAAAACTGTTTTTT	CASSLTGSTNEKLFF
TRBV12-3/TRBV12-4	TRBJ2-1	-	-	TGTGCCAGCAGAGGACAGTACAATGAGCAGTTCTTC	CASRGQYNEQFF
TRBV28	TRBJ1-2	-	TRBD1	TGTGCCAGCTGTCCAGGAGGGGGCTATAACTATGGCTACACCTTC	CASCPGGGYNYGYTF
TRBV30	TRBJ2-7	few	-	TGTGCCTGGAGTGTACGGGGGACCAGCTCCTACGAGCAGTACTTC	CAWSVRGTSSYEQYF
TRBV11-1	TRBJ2-3	-	-	TGTGCCAGCAGCAGCTGGGCGGGGTACGAAGATACGCAGTATTTT	CASSSWAGYEDTQYF
TRBV27	TRBJ1-6	-	-	TGTGCCAGCGCATCCCCCGGAGGGTTCGGATCACCCCTCCACTTT	CASASPGGFGSPLHF
TRBV10-1	TRBJ1-1	-	-	TGCGCCAGCAGCCTGGACAGAGCGAGCACTGAAGCTTTCTTT	CASSLDRASTEAFF
TRBV2	TRBJ2-3	-	TRBD2	TGTGCCAGCAGGTGGGACTATACAGATACGCAGTATTTT	CASRWDYTDTQYF
TRBV29-1	TRBJ2-2	once	TRBD2	TGCAGCGCCCTCGGGTCGGCGGGAGGTTTAAACACCGGGGAGCTGTTTTTT	CSALGSAGGLNTGELFF
TRBV6-6	TRBJ1-1	few	-	TGTGCCAGCAGTTACACTCCGAGGACTGAAGCTTTCTTT	CASSYTPRTEAFF
TRBV4-2	TRBJ2-5	-	TRBD1	TGTGCCAGCAGCCAAGGATTGAGGGGGCGCGTGGAGACCCAGTACTTC	CASSQGLRGRVETQYF
TRBV5-4	TRBJ2-1	few	-	TGTGCCAGCAGCTTGTCCGGGAGCTCCTACAATGAGCAGTTCTTC	CASSLSGSSYNEQFF
TRBV5-8	TRBJ2-6	once	-	TGTGCCAGCACAGACAACTCTGGGGCCAACGTCCTGACTTTC	CASTDNSGANVLTF
TRBV4-1	TRBJ2-7	-	TRBD2	TGCGCCAGCAGCCAAGAGTACGGGACTAGCGGAGGCTACGAGCAGTACTTC	CASSQEYGTSGGYEQYF
TRBV10-2	TRBJ2-1	-	TRBD2	TGCGCCAGCAAAGAGGTAGCGGGAGGAGGTTACAATGAGCAGTTCTTC	CASKEVAGGGYNEQFF
TRBV15	TRBJ2-5	-	-	TGTGCCACCAGCAGAGATGAGGTCGGCGAGACCCAGTACTTC	CATSRDEVGETQYF